This entry lists 5 T cell receptor beta chains sequenced from one sample in a study of T-cell memory formation after mild COVID-19. Each CDR3 protein gets one entry after TCRdb re-called the 5' RACE reads with MiXCR. The sample holds some 300,000 distinct CDR3 sequences, roughly 20% seen once. Input material: PBMCs or a T cell subset sorted from them (not recorded which). Receptor source: a man between 18 and 35 years old who had mild COVID-19 (a few samples of this study predate the infection). Cell type and time point are not known.

J is TRBJ1-1 and V is TRBV4-1; perhaps TRBD1 as D (5 bases). V was cut by 1 base and J by 5 bases, with 17 bases left in between. This CDR3 comprises 16 residues. Germline V lookup: CDR1 MGHRA, CDR2 YSYEKL. DNA of the CDR3: TGCGCCAGCAGCCAAGGACAGATTCTATCGGGGACTGAAGCTTTCTTT. Its protein is CASSQGQILSGTEAFF.

The table lists this clonotype with many counts. The rearrangement joins TRBV7-2 to TRBJ2-3, with D possibly matching TRBD1 (6 bases). Germline V gene data show CDR1 as SGHTA and CDR2 as FQGNSA. Trimming left V 5 bases short and J 5 bases short, with 14 bases between. The CDR3 has 14 amino acids. CDR3: CASSVPGERDTQYF. The CDR3 DNA follows: TGTGCCAGCAGCGTACCAGGGGAACGAGATACGCAGTATTTT. The full variable domain, its missing parts supplied by reference TRBV7-2 and TRBJ2-3, is GAGVSQSPSNKVTEKGKDVELRCDPISGHTALYWYRQSLGQGLEFLIYFQGNSAPDKSGLPSDRFSAERTGGSVSTLTIQRTQQEDSAVYLCASSVPGERDTQYFGPGTRLTVL.

In its sample, this clonotype is medium-sized. Just one base apart from a much larger clone, this may be a read error. The genes are TRBV27 and TRBJ2-7; 7 positions agree with TRBD2. The CDR3 sequence is 15 residues long. Looked up from germline, CDR1 is MNHEY and CDR2 is SMNVEV (reference sequence). V gave up 6 bases and J gave up 2 bases; unmatched junction bases: 10. CDR3 coding DNA: TGTGCCAGCAGCCACTGGGGGGGTACGCCCTACGAGCAGTACTTC. It encodes CASSHWGGTPYEQYF.

There are a few counts of this clonotype. V usage is TRBV15 and J usage is TRBJ2-7; weak D call: TRBD2 (6 bases). Germline V gene sequence: CDR1 LNHNV, CDR2 YYDKDF (reference sequence). The ends were cut back, 5 bases at V and 4 bases at J, with 15 bases in the middle. CDR3 size: 14 residues. The CDR3 sequence: CATSVDRGTYEQYV. In DNA, the CDR3 is TGTGCCACCAGCGTAGACCGGGGGACTTACGAGCAGTACGTC.

In this sample, this clonotype turned up a few times. The chain is built from TRBV20-1 and TRBJ2-5; the match to TRBD2 covers 9 bases. CDR3 size: 12 residues. The V and J ends lost 6 bases and 7 bases, in that order; junction bases with no gene match: 6. The germline V gene encodes CDR1 DFQATT and CDR2 SNEGSKA (reference sequence). The CDR3 sequence is CSATAGGLTQYF. CDR3 nucleotide sequence: TGCAGTGCCACAGCGGGGGGCCTGACCCAGTACTTC.